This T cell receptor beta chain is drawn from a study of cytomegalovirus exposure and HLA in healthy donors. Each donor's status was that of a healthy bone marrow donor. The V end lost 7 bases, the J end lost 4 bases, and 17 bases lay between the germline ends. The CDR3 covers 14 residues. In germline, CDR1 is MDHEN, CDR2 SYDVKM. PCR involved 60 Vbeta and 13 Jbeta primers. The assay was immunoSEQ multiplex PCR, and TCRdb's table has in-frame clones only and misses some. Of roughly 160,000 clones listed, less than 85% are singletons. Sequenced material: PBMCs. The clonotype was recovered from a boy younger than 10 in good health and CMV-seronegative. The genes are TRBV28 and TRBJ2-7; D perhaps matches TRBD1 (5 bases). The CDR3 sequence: CASNPDSLIYEQYF. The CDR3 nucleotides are TGTGCCAGCAATCCTGACAGCTTGATTTACGAGCAGTACTTC. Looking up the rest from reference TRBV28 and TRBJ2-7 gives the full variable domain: DVKVTQSSRYLVKRTGEKVFLECVQDMDHENMFWYRQDPGLGLRLIYFSYDVKMKEKGDIPEGYSVSREKKERFSLILESASTNQTSMYLCASNPDSLIYEQYFGPGTRLTVT.